The present T cell receptor (beta chain) was sequenced within a study of blood T cell repertoires in COVID-19. V dropped 0 bases and J dropped 5; count of bases not matched to a gene: 6. The CDR3 contains 17 residues. CDR1 is LNHNV and CDR2 is YYDKDF in the germline V gene (reference sequence). Seattle researchers signed up patients amid active infection and tracked them longitudinally. Sequencing used immunoSEQ multiplex PCR; TCRdb keeps in-frame clones, though not all of them. The sample consists of some 38,000 clones, 65% to 75% of them appearing once. The receptor was derived from a man between 65 and 85 years old with COVID-19, enrolled during active disease. Sample: peripheral blood. The chain links TRBV15 to TRBJ2-5; 13 nucleotides agree with TRBD2. The CDR3 DNA follows: TGTGCCACCAGCAGAGAAGGACTAGCGGGGGCCTGGGAGACCCAGTACTTC. It translates to CATSREGLAGAWETQYF.